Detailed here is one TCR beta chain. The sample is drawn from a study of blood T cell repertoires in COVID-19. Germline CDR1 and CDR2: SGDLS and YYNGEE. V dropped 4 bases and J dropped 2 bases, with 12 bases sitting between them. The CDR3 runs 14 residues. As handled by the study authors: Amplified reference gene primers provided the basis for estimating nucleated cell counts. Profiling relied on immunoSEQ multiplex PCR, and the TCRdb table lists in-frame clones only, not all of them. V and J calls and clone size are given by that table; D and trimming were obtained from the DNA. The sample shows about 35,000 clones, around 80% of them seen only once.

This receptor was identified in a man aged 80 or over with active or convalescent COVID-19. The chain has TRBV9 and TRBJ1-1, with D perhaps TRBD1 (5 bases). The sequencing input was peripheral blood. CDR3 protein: CASSPGGFNTEAFF. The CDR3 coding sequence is TGTGCCAGCAGCCCGGGGGGATTTAACACTGAAGCTTTCTTT.